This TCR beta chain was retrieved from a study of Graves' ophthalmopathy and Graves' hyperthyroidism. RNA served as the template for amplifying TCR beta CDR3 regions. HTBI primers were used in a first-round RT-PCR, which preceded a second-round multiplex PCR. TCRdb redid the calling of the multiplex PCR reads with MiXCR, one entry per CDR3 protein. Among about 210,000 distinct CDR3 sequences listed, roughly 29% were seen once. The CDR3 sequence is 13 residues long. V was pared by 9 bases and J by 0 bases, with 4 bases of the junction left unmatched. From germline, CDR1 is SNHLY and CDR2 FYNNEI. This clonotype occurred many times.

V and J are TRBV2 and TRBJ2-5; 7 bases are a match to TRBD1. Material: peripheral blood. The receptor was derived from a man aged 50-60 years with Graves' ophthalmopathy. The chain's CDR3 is CAREDRNQETQYF. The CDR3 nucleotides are TGTGCCAGAGAGGACAGGAACCAAGAGACCCAGTACTTC. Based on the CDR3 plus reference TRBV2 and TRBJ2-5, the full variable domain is EPEVTQTPSHQVTQMGQEVILRCVPISNHLYFYWYRQILGQKVEFLVSFYNNEISEKSEIFDDQFSVERPDGSNFTLKIRSTKLEDSAMYFCAREDRNQETQYFGPGTRLLVL.